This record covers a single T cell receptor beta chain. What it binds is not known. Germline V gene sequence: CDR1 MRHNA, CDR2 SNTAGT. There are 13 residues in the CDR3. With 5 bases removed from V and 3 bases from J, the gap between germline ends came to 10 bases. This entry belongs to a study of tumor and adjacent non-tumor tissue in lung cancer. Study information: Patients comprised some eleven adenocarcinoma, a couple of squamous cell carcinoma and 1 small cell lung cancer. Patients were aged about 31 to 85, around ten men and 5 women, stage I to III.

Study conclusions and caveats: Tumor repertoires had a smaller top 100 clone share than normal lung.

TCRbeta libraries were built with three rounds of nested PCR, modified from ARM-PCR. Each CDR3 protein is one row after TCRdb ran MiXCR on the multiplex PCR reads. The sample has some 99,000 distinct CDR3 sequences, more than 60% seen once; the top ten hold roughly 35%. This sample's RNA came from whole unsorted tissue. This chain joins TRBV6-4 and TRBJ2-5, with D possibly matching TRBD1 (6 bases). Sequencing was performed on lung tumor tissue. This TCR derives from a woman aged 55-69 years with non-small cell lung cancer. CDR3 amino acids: CASSRTAEETQYF. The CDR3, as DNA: TGTGCCAGCAGTAGGACAGCCGAAGAGACCCAGTACTTC.